This TCR beta chain was identified in a study of T cell responses to AZD1222 COVID-19 vaccine. Looking at the study overall: Second-dose groups at about 4 or about 12 weeks were pooled. General study points: CD4 TCRs associated with vaccination spanned spike, dominating at 160-218 and 743-854. Repertoires were sampled only after the peak T cell response. Most donors were white British and more were female, and clonal diversity was possibly underestimated.

The CDR3 sequence is 13 residues long. The junction had 9 bases not matched to a gene; V was cut back by 8 bases and J by 11 bases. The germline V gene encodes CDR1 SGHVS and CDR2 FQNEAQ. In regard to this clone: Its antigen remains unidentified.

Only in-frame clones appear in the TCRdb table, and some are missing; sequencing was by immunoSEQ multiplex PCR. The data hold about 95,000 clones, with around 90% observed a single time. Sequenced material: peripheral blood, taken on day 0 of AZD1222 vaccination. This TCR was sampled from an adult in good health. The gene calls are TRBV7-8 and TRBJ1-1; 12 nucleotides match TRBD1. CDR3 in DNA: TGTGCCAGCGGGAGCTGGGACAGGGGGCATGCTTTCTTT. Residues: CASGSWDRGHAFF.